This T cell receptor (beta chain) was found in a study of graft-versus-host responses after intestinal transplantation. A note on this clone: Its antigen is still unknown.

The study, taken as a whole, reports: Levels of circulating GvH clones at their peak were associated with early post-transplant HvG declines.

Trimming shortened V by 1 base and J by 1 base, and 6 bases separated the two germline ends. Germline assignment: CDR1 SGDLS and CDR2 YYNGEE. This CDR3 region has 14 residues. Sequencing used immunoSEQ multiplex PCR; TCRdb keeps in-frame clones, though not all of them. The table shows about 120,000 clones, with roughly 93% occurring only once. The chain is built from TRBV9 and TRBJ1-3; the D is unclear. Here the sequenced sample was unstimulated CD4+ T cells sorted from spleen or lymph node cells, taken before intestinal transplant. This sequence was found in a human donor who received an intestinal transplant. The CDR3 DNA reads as TGTGCCAGCAGCGTAAGGGAATCTGGAAACACCATATATTTT. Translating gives CASSVRESGNTIYF.